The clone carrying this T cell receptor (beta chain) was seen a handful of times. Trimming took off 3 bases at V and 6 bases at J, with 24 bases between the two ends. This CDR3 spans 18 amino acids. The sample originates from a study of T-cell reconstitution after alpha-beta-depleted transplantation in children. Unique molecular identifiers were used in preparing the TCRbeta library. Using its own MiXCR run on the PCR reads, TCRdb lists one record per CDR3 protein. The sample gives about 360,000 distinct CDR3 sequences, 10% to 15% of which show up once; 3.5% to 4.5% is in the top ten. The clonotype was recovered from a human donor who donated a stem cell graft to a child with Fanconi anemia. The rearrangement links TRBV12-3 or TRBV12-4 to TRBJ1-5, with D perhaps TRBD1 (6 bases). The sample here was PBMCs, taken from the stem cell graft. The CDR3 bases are TGTGCCAGCAGTTTCAGTAGACAGGCGGGAAGTAGGATTCAGCCCCAGCATTTT. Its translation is CASSFSRQAGSRIQPQHF.